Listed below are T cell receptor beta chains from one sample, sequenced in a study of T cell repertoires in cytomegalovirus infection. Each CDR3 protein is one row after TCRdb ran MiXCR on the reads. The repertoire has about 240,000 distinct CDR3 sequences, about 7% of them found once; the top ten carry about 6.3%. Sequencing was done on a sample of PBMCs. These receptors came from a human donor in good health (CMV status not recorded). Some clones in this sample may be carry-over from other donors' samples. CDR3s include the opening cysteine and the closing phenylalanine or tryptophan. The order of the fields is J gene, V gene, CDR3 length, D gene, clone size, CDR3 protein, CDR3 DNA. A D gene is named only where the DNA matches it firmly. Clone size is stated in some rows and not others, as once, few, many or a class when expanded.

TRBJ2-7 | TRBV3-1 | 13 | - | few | CASSQLQFYEQYF | TGTGCCAGCAGCCAACTACAATTCTACGAGCAGTACTTC
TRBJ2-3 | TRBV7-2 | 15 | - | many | CASSPGTSSTDTQYF | TGTGCCAGCAGTCCCGGGACTTCTAGCACAGATACGCAGTATTTT
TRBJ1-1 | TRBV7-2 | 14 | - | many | CASSLGSRGTEAFF | TGTGCCAGCAGCTTAGGGTCGCGGGGAACTGAAGCTTTCTTT
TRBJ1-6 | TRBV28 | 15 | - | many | CASSFSYGERITLHF | TGTGCCAGCAGTTTTTCCTACGGAGAACGGATCACCCTCCACTTT
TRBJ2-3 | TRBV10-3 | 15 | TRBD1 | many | CAISAGQASTDTQYF | TGTGCCATCAGTGCGGGACAGGCCAGCACAGATACGCAGTATTTT
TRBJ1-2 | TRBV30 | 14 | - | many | CAWSVLRGNYGYTF | TGTGCCTGGAGTGTATTACGCGGTAACTATGGCTACACCTTC
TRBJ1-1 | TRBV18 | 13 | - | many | CASSPARDTEAFF | TGTGCCAGCTCACCCGCGAGGGACACTGAAGCTTTCTTT
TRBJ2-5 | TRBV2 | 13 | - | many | CASSYSAQETQYF | TGTGCCAGCAGCTACTCAGCTCAAGAGACCCAGTACTTC
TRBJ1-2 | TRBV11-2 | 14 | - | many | CASSFRDGTDGYTF | TGTGCCAGCAGCTTTCGGGACGGGACCGATGGCTACACCTTC
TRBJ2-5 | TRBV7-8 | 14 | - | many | CASSLVGNQETQYF | TGTGCCAGCAGCTTAGTGGGGAACCAAGAGACCCAGTACTTC
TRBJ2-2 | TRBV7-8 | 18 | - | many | CASSQRGGTGHRTGELFF | TGTGCCAGCAGCCAGCGCGGCGGAACAGGGCATCGGACCGGGGAGCTGTTTTTT
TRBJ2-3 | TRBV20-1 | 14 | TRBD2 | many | CSAPIGRGTDTQYF | TGCAGTGCCCCCATAGGGCGGGGGACAGATACGCAGTATTTT
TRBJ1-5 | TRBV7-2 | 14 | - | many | CASSQEGPLQPQHF | TGTGCCAGCAGCCAGGAGGGCCCACTCCAGCCCCAGCATTTT
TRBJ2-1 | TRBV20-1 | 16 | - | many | CSARDDRSPSYNEQFF | TGCAGTGCTAGAGACGACAGAAGTCCCTCCTACAATGAGCAGTTCTTC
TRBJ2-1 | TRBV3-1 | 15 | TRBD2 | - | CASSQLGGGYNEQFF | TGTGCCAGCAGCCAACTGGGCGGGGGGTACAATGAGCAGTTCTTC
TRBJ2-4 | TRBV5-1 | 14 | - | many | CASSFGTLKNIQYF | TGCGCCAGCAGCTTCGGGACGCTTAAAAACATTCAGTACTTC
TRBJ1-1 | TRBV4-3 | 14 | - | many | CASSQETENTEAFF | TGCGCCAGCAGCCAAGAAACAGAGAACACTGAAGCTTTCTTT
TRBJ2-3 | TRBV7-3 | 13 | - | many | CASSLTPADTQYF | TGTGCCAGCAGCTTAACGCCGGCAGATACGCAGTATTTT
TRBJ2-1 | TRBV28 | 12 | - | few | CASSLGAFEQFF | TGTGCCAGCAGTTTAGGGGCCTTTGAGCAGTTCTTC
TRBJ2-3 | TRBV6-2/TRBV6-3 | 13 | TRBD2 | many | CASGLAGGHTQYF | TGTGCCAGTGGACTAGCGGGGGGTCATACGCAGTATTTT
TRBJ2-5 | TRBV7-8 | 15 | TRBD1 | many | CASSLGQGAKETQYF | TGTGCCAGCAGCTTAGGTCAGGGGGCGAAGGAGACCCAGTACTTC
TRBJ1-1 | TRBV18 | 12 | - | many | CASSPDLTEAFF | TGTGCCAGCTCACCGGATTTGACTGAAGCTTTCTTT
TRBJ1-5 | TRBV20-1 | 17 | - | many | CSARVRRGIRGNQPQHF | TGCAGTGCTAGAGTACGCCGGGGGATTCGAGGCAATCAGCCCCAGCATTTT
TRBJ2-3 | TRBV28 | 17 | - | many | CASSSLHSSRSTDTQYF | TGTGCCAGCAGTTCACTCCACAGCAGCCGTTCCACAGATACGCAGTATTTT
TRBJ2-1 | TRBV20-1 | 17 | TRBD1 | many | CSVRGQGVPLSYNEQFF | TGCAGTGTCCGGGGACAGGGAGTCCCCCTCTCCTACAATGAGCAGTTCTTC
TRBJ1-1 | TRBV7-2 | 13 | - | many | CASSLLSNTEAFF | TGTGCCAGCAGCTTACTATCGAACACTGAAGCTTTCTTT
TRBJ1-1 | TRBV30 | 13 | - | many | CAWDPLGRTEAFF | TGTGCCTGGGACCCCCTGGGAAGGACTGAAGCTTTCTTT
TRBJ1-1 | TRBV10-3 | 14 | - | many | CAIRGMGMNTEAFF | TGTGCCATCAGAGGGATGGGTATGAACACTGAAGCTTTCTTT
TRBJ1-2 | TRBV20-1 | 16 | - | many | CSARASGTLISYGYTF | TGCAGTGCTAGAGCATCCGGGACGCTCATTTCCTATGGCTACACCTTC
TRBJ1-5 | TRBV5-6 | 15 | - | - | CASSLAGGNNQPQHF | TGTGCCAGCAGCTTGGCCGGGGGAAACAATCAGCCCCAGCATTTT
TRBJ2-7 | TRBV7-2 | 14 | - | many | CASSLSPVRSEQYF | TGTGCCAGCAGCTTAAGTCCGGTCCGCTCCGAGCAGTACTTC
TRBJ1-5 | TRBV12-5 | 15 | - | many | CASGFSEGSNQPQHF | TGTGCTAGTGGTTTCTCAGAGGGGAGCAATCAGCCCCAGCATTTT
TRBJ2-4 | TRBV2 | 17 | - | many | CASSEALRIGGKNIQYF | TGTGCCAGCAGTGAAGCGCTTCGTATAGGGGGCAAAAACATTCAGTACTTC
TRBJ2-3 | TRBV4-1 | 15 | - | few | CASSQDFQYTDTQYF | TGCGCCAGCAGCCAAGACTTCCAGTACACAGATACGCAGTATTTT
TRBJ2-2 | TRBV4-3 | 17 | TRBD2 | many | CASSRSGTSGNTGELFF | TGCGCCAGCAGCCGATCCGGGACTAGCGGAAACACCGGGGAGCTGTTTTTT
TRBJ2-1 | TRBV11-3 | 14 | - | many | CASSLGALYNEQFF | TGTGCCAGCAGCTTAGGGGCCCTCTACAATGAGCAGTTCTTC
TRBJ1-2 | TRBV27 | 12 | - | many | CASGRGIYGYTF | TGTGCCAGCGGAAGAGGGATTTATGGCTACACCTTC
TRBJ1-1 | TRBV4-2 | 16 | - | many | CASSSPGTYTNTEAFF | TGTGCCAGCAGCAGTCCCGGGACATATACGAACACTGAAGCTTTCTTT
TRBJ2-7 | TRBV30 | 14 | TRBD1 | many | CATSQGAGTIGQYF | TGTGCAACCAGCCAGGGGGCAGGGACCATTGGGCAGTACTTC
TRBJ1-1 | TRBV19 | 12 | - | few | CASSIRRTEAFF | TGTGCCAGTAGTATCCGTCGGACTGAAGCTTTCTTT
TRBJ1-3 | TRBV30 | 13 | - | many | CAWSVNGRNTIYF | TGTGCCTGGAGTGTAAACGGGAGAAACACCATATATTTT
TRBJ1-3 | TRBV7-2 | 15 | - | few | CASSPPGIAGNTIYF | TGTGCCAGCAGCCCCCCGGGGATCGCAGGAAACACCATATATTTT
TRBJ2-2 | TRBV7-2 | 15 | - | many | CASSLGGGNTGELFF | TGTGCCAGCAGCTTAGGGGGCGGGAACACCGGGGAGCTGTTTTTT
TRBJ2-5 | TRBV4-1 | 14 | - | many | CASSGGPTLETQYF | TGCGCCAGCAGCGGTGGTCCGACACTAGAGACCCAGTACTTC
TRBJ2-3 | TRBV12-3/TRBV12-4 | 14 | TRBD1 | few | CASSTGQRPDTQYF | TGTGCCAGCAGCACGGGACAGCGTCCAGATACGCAGTATTTT
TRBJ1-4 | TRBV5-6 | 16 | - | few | CASSLIPGQTNEKLFF | TGTGCCAGCAGCTTGATTCCGGGGCAGACTAATGAAAAACTGTTTTTT
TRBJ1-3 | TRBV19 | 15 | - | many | CASMEQGASGNTIYF | TGTGCCAGTATGGAACAGGGCGCCTCTGGAAACACCATATATTTT
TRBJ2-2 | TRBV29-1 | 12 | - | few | CSVTAGTGELFF | TGCAGCGTGACTGCGGGGACCGGGGAGCTGTTTTTT
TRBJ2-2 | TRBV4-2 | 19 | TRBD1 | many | CASSQDVARGHGYTGELFF | TGTGCCAGCAGCCAAGATGTCGCCAGGGGGCACGGTTACACCGGGGAGCTGTTTTTT
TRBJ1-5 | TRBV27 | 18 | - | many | CASSLRGRAEYSNQPQHF | TGTGCCAGCAGTTTAAGAGGGAGGGCAGAGTATAGCAATCAGCCCCAGCATTTT
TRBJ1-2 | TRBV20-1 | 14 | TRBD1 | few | CSASYLGQGGYYTF | TGCAGTGCTTCCTACCTAGGACAGGGAGGGTACTACACCTTC
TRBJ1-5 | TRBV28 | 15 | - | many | CASSLWQWSNQPQHF | TGTGCCAGCAGTTTATGGCAATGGAGCAATCAGCCCCAGCATTTT
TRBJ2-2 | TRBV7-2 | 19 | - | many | CASSLAPLGSTPSTGELFF | TGTGCCAGCAGCTTAGCCCCACTAGGGTCAACTCCATCCACCGGGGAGCTGTTTTTT
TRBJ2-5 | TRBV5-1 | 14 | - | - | CASSLVLGTETQYF | TGCGCCAGCAGCTTGGTGTTGGGGACAGAGACCCAGTACTTC
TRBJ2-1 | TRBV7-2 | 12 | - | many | CASSLFFRQQFF | TGTGCCAGCAGCTTATTTTTTAGGCAGCAGTTCTTC